This entry features one T cell receptor (beta chain) sequence. Its specificity is unknown. The CDR3 covers 17 residues. The germline V gene encodes CDR1 LNHNV and CDR2 YYDKDF (reference sequence). The trim removed 4 bases at V and 4 bases at J, leaving 13 bases unmatched. This sample is part of a study of T cell responses to AZD1222 COVID-19 vaccine. Regarding the study as a whole: Possibly, clonal diversity was underestimated; donors were largely white British and included more females.

Clones were sequenced by immunoSEQ multiplex PCR, and TCRdb holds only the in-frame ones, with some missing. The repertoire consists of some 120,000 clones, with around 84% occurring once and the leading ten covering 25% to 35%. The chain links TRBV15 to TRBJ2-1; 7 bases are a match to TRBD2. This sequence was found in an adult who received the AZD1222 COVID-19 vaccine. The material was peripheral blood, obtained 28 days after the second AZD1222 dose. The CDR3 loop reads CATSTFGGGVAYNEQFF. The CDR3 region has the DNA TGTGCCACCAGCACCTTCGGTGGGGGGGTGGCTTACAATGAGCAGTTCTTC.